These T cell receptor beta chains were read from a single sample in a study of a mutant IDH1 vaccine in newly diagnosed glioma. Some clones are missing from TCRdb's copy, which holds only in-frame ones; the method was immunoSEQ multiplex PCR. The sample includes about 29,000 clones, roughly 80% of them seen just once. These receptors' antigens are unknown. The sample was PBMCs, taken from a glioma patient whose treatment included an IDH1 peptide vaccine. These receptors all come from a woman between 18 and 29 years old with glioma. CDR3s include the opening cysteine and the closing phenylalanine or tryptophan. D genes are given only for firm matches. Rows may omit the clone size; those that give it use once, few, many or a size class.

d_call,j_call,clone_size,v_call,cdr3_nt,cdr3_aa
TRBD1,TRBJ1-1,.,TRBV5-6,TGTGCCAGCAGCTTGGCCGGGCGGACAGGGAATGAAGCTTTCTTT,CASSLAGRTGNEAFF
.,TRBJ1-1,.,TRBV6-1,TGTGCCAGCAGCGCTACTAGGGTAGGAGCTTTCTTT,CASSATRVGAFF
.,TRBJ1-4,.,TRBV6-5,TGTGCCAGCAGTGCAGCGGCAACTAATGAAAAACTGTTTTTT,CASSAAATNEKLFF
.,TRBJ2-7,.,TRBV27,TGTGCCAGCAGTTTCGAGCCCTTTTACGAGCAGTACTTC,CASSFEPFYEQYF
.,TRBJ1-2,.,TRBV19,TGTGCCAGTAGTCCGGGTCTAGGGGGTTATGGCTACACCTTC,CASSPGLGGYGYTF
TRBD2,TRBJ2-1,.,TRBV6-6,TGTGCCAGCAGTGGTAGCGGGAAAACTTACAATGAGCAGTTCTTC,CASSGSGKTYNEQFF
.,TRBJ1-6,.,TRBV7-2,TGTGCCAGCAGCTTAGCGGTTGCAAATTCACCCCTCCACTTT,CASSLAVANSPLHF
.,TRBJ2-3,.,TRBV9,TGTGCCAGCAGCGTTCGGAGCGGAGCTAGCACAGATACGCAGTATTTT,CASSVRSGASTDTQYF
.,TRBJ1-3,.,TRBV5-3,TGTGCCAGAAGCTTCTCGTCCGCAGCCGGAAACACCATATATTTT,CARSFSSAAGNTIYF
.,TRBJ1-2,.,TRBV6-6,TGTGCCAGCTCCGAGTCCGGGGGCCGTGGCTACACCTTC,CASSESGGRGYTF
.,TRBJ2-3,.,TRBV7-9,TGTGCCAGCAGCCCCCCCGCAGATACGCAGTATTTT,CASSPPADTQYF
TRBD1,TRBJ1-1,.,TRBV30,TGTGCCTGGCTCCCTGACAGGGTGAACACTGAAGCTTTCTTT,CAWLPDRVNTEAFF
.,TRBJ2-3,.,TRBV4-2,TGTGCCAGCAGCCAAGACGGACTTTTAGCGCAGTATTTT,CASSQDGLLAQYF
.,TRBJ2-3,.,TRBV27,TGTGCCAGCAGTTTTCGGGTACCTAGCACAGATACGCAGTATTTT,CASSFRVPSTDTQYF
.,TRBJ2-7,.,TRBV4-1,TGCGCCAGCAGCCAAGGGACTGAAACGGGCCTCTACGAGCAGTACTTC,CASSQGTETGLYEQYF
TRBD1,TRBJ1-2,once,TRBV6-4,TGTGCCAGCAGTGCCCTGGGACAGGGTAACTACACCTTC,CASSALGQGNYTF
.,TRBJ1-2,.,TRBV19,TGTGCCAGTAGCATTCAGGCTCTGAACTCTAACTATGGCTACACCTTC,CASSIQALNSNYGYTF
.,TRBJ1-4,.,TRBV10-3,TGTGCCATCAGTGAGTCGCCCCCAGGGACGGAAAAACTGTTTTTT,CAISESPPGTEKLFF
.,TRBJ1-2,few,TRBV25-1,TGTGCCAGCAGTGATGGACAGCTTAACTATGGCTACACCTTC,CASSDGQLNYGYTF
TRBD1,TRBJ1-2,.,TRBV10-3,TGTGCCATCAGTAGAGGACAGGGGGCTTTTGGCTACACCTTC,CAISRGQGAFGYTF
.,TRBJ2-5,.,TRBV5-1,TGCGCCAGCAGCCCCCAAGAGGGCTTGAAGACCCAGTACTTC,CASSPQEGLKTQYF
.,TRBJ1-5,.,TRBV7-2,TGTGCCAGCAGCTCGGACACGAATCAGCCCCAGCATTTT,CASSSDTNQPQHF
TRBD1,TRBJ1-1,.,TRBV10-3,TGTGCCATCAGTGGGGGACAGGAGGTAGGTGAAGCTTTCTTT,CAISGGQEVGEAFF
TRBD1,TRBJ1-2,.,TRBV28,TGTGCCAGCAGTTTAGGCGGACAGGGGGCGGGTGGCTACACCTTC,CASSLGGQGAGGYTF
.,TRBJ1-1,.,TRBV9,TGTGCCAGCAGCGTAATCAACACTGAAGCTTTCTTT,CASSVINTEAFF
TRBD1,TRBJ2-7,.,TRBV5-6,TGTGCCAGCAGCCACACGGGACAGGGGGCCTACGAGCAGTACTTC,CASSHTGQGAYEQYF
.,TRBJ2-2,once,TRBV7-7,TGTGCTAGCAGCTTAACCGGCACCGGGGAGCTGTTTTTT,CASSLTGTGELFF
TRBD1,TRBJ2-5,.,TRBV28,TGTGCCAGCACACGGACGACAGGGGGTACAGAGACCCAGTACTTC,CASTRTTGGTETQYF
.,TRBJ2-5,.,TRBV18,TGTGCCAGCTCACTACAGGGTGTAGGGGAGACCCAGTACTTC,CASSLQGVGETQYF
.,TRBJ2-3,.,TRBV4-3,TGCGCCAGCAGCCAGTACAGGGCCCGTGGCACAGATACGCAGTATTTT,CASSQYRARGTDTQYF
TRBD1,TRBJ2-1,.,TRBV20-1,TGCAGTACAACAGGGGATGAGCAGTTCTTC,CSTTGDEQFF
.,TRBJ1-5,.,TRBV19,TGTGCCAGTAGTTCAAAGTCGACTCAGCCCCAGCATTTT,CASSSKSTQPQHF
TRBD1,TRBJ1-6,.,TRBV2,TGTGCCAGCAAATGGACAGGGAGTAATTCACCCCTCCACTTT,CASKWTGSNSPLHF
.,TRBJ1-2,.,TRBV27,TGTGCCAGCAGCGATTCCGGGATTCCCAGAGGATGGGGCTACACCTTC,CASSDSGIPRGWGYTF
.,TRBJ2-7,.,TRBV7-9,TGTGCCAGCAGCGGGGGAGACTACGAGCAGTACTTC,CASSGGDYEQYF
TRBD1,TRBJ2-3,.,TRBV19,TGTGCCAGTAGTACCAGACAGGGGATGATAGGAGATACGCAGTATTTT,CASSTRQGMIGDTQYF
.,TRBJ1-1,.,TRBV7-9,TGTGCCAGCAGCCGAAATCAGGGGCCCACTGAAGCTTTCTTT,CASSRNQGPTEAFF
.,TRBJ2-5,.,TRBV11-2,TGTGCCAGCAGCTTAGTCCCGAAAGGTAGTCAAGAGACCCAGTACTTC,CASSLVPKGSQETQYF
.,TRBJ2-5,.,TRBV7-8,TGTGCCAGCAGCTTAGGGAGGGCAGAAGAGACCCAGTACTTC,CASSLGRAEETQYF
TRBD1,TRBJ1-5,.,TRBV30,TGTGCCTGGAGCACAGGGGCGGTTAATCAGCCCCAGCATTTT,CAWSTGAVNQPQHF
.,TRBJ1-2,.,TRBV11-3,TGTGCCAGCAGCTTAGCACAGGCGAGCTACACCTTC,CASSLAQASYTF
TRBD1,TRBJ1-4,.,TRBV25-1,TGTGCCAGCAACCAACAGGGGGACGGTGAAAAACTGTTTTTT,CASNQQGDGEKLFF
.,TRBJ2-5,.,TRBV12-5,TGTGCTAGTGGTTTTACTCGGAGGACCCAGTACTTC,CASGFTRRTQYF
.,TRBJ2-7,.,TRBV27,TGTGCCAGCAGTTTATCGAGAGGGGACCACGAGCAGTACTTC,CASSLSRGDHEQYF
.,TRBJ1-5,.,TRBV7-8,TGTGCCAGCAGCTTATCAATGAGCAATCAGCCCCAGCATTTT,CASSLSMSNQPQHF
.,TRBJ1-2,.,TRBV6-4,TGTGCCAGCGCCCCCGGGCCAGCTAACTATGGCTACACCTTC,CASAPGPANYGYTF
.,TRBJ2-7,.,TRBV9,TGTGCCAGCAGCGTAGCCTTGGAACAGTCCGGCGAGCAGTACTTC,CASSVALEQSGEQYF
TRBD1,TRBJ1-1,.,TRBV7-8,TGTGCCAGCAGCCCCCCGGGACAGGGCAAATACACTGAAGCTTTCTTT,CASSPPGQGKYTEAFF
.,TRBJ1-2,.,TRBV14,TGTGCCAGCAGCCAAGTTGAGTTTTATGGCTACACCTTC,CASSQVEFYGYTF
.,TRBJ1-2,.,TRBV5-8,TGTGCCAGCAGCTTGACGGGAGTATCCTATGGCTACACCTTC,CASSLTGVSYGYTF
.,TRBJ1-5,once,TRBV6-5,TGTGCCAGCAGTTACGAGGGGGTCAATCAGCCCCAGCATTTT,CASSYEGVNQPQHF
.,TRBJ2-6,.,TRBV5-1,TGCGCCAGCACTACCGCCAGGGGGGCTGGGGCCAACGTCCTGACTTTC,CASTTARGAGANVLTF